This TCR beta chain originates from a study of blood T cell repertoires in COVID-19. About the research overall: There were acute and convalescent COVID-19 samples, and they came from the United States, Italy and Spain.

Repertoires were generated with immunoSEQ multiplex PCR, while TCRdb's copy carries only in-frame clones and drops some. The profile shows about 310,000 clones, about nine tenths of them singletons. Clinical history reported by participants formed the basis on which cohorts were assigned. The source of this sequence is a woman aged 18-29 years who had recovered from COVID-19. Material: PBMCs or T cells enriched from blood (not recorded which).

The CDR3 bases are TGTGCCAGTAGCGAGGGGGGGTCCCTCAGAGGTGAGCAGTTCTTC. The encoded protein is CASSEGGSLRGEQFF. The J gene is TRBJ2-1, the V gene TRBV19; weak D call: TRBD2 (7 bases). The CDR3 runs 15 residues. V was trimmed by 6 bases and J by 9 bases, leaving 21 bases between them. CDR1 LNHDA and CDR2 SQIVND come from the germline V gene (reference sequence).